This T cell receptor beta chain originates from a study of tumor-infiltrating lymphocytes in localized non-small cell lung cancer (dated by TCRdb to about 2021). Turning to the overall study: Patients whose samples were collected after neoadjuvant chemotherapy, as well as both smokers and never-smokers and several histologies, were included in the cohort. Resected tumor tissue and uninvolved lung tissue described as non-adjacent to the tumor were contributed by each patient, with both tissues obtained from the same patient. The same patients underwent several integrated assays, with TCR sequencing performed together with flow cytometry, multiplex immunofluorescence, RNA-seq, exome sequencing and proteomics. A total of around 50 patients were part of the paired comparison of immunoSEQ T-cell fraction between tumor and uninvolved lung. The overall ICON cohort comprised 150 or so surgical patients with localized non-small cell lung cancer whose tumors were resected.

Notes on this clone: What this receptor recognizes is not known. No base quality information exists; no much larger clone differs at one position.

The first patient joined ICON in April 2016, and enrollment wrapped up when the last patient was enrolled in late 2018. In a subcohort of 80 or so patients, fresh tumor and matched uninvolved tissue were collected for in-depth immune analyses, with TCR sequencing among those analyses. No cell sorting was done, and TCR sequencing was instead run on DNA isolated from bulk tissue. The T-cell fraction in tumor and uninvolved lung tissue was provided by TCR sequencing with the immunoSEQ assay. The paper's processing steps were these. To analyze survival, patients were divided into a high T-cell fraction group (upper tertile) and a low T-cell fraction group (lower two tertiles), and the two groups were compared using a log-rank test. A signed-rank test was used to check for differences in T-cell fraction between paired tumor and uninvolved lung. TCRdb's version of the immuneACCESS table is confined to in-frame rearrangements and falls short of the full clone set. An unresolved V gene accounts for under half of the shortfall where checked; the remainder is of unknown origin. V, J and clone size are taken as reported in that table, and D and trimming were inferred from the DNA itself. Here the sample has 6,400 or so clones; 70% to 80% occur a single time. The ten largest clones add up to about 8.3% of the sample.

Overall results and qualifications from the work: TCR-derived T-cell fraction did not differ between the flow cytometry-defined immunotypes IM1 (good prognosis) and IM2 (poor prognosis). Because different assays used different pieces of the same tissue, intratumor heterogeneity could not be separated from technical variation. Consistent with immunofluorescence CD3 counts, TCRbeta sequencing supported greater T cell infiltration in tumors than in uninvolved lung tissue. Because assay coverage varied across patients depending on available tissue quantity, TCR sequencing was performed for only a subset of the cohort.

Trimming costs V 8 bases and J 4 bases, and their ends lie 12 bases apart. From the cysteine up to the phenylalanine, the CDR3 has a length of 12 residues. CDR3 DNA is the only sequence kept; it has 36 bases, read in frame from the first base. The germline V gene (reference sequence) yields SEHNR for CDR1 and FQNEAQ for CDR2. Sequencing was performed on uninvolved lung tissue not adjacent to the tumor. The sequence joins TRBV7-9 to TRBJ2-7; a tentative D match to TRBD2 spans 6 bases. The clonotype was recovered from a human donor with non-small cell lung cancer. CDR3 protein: CASGRDFYEQYF. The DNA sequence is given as TGTGCCAGCGGCCGGGACTTTTACGAGCAGTACTTC.